The sequence of this T cell receptor beta chain was determined in a study of T cells after yellow fever vaccination. In TCRdb, the 5' RACE reads were re-called with MiXCR into one record per CDR3 protein. The repertoire has about 130,000 distinct CDR3 sequences, roughly 6.7% of them found once; the top ten carry under 0.7%. The table lists this clonotype with many counts. Antigen specificity is unknown. Study results and limitations: Most primary-vaccination clones reappeared after the booster (around 95% CD4, roughly 90% CD8).

The V gene's germline CDR1 is MDHEN and CDR2 SYDVKM. The CDR3 sequence is 20 residues long. The ends lost 4 bases at V and 4 bases at J; junction bases unmatched: 13. This clonotype was sampled from a man in his thirties or forties who received the YFV17D yellow fever vaccine. The input for sequencing was CD4+ T cells sorted from PBMCs, taken 10 days after the yellow fever booster vaccination. The chain carries TRBV28 and TRBJ2-2; TRBD2 matches 15 bases. CDR3 in DNA: TGTGCCAGCAGTTCCACCATAGGACTAGCGGGAGGGGGTACCACCGGGGAGCTGTTTTTT. The encoded protein is CASSSTIGLAGGGTTGELFF.